This passage covers 5 T cell receptor beta chains from one sample sequenced in a study of blood T cells in healthy people across ages. It was with a sample-barcoded 5' primer and a J-beta primer mix that a second PCR of about 7 to 12 cycles was run. Each CDR3 protein is one row after TCRdb ran MiXCR on the 5' RACE reads. The data show 1.5 million to 2 million distinct CDR3 sequences, 28% seen once. The sample consisted of blood. The receptors come from a woman aged 25 to 45 in good health.

The chain recombines TRBV12-3 or TRBV12-4 with TRBJ2-7; D perhaps matches TRBD1 (6 bases). The germline V and J ends were trimmed by 5 bases and 2 bases, with 13 bases remaining between them. The CDR3 has 14 amino acids. The CDR3 DNA reads TGTGCCAGCAGTACAGGACAGACAGCCTACGAGCAGTACTTC. This gives the protein CASSTGQTAYEQYF.

Comments on this clonotype: This clone may be a read error of a much larger clone one base away. Likely a read error: the CDR3 ends without its conserved phenylalanine or tryptophan. This rearrangement joins TRBV20-1 to TRBJ2-5; D is perhaps TRBD2 (5 bases). From germline, CDR1 is DFQATT and CDR2 SNEGSKA (reference sequence). The CDR3 spans 13 residues. Trimming removed 6 bases from V and 11 bases from J, with 22 bases in between. The CDR3 coding sequence is TGCAGTGCCCCTCTCGGGGAGCTACGAGGGCAGTACATC. Translating gives CSAPLGELRGQYI.

This clonotype was counted at least ten times. This rearrangement joins TRBV24-1 to TRBJ2-7; no firm D call. CDR1 and CDR2 (germline): KGHDR, SFDVKD. The CDR3 runs to 11 residues. The V and J ends lost 1 base and 6 bases respectively, with 3 bases between them. The CDR3 here is CATSDFGEQYF. In DNA, the CDR3 is TGTGCCACCAGTGATTTCGGCGAGCAGTACTTC.

This clonotype has a count of ten or more. This chain connects TRBV24-1 to TRBJ2-1, with D hard to call. The CDR3 runs 16 residues. Trimming left V 2 bases short and J 9 bases short, with 19 bases between. The germline V gene encodes CDR1 KGHDR and CDR2 SFDVKD. The CDR3 DNA sequence: TGTGCCACCAGTGATTCGGGTCGAGGAAGTTCAGGTGAGCAGTTCTTC. This gives the protein CATSDSGRGSSGEQFF.

This chain connects TRBV7-9 to TRBJ2-4; 7 bases line up with TRBD1. The CDR3 spans 15 residues. Germline CDR1 reads SEHNR; CDR2 reads FQNEAQ (reference sequence). V was pared by 0 bases and J by 4 bases, with 3 bases of the junction left unmatched. The CDR3 bases are TGTGCCAGCAGCTTAGCGACAGGGTCAAAAAACATTCAGTACTTC. Translation: CASSLATGSKNIQYF.